Shown below are 14 T cell receptor beta chains from a single sample sequenced in a study of blood T cell repertoires in COVID-19 (dated by TCRdb to 2020 to 2022). Library preparation was by the immunoSEQ multiplex PCR assay. TCRdb provides this immuneACCESS table in a form limited to in-frame rearrangements. Some clones are lacking; in checked studies, under half of them reflect an unresolved V gene, and why the rest are absent is not known. Within this sample are tens of thousands of clones, with roughly 80% of them counted one time only. The top ten clones comprise less than 4.5% of the sample. The sample comprised PBMCs or T cells enriched from blood (not recorded which). Every receptor here comes from a woman in her thirties or forties with acute COVID-19.

V and J are TRBV28 and TRBJ1-1, with 7 bases aligning to TRBD1. The V and J ends lost 5 bases and 2 bases, in that order; junction bases with no gene match: 11. The germline CDR1 and CDR2 sequences are MDHEN and SYDVKM. The CDR3 extends over 16 amino acids. For the CDR3, the DNA is TGTGCCAGCAGTCCGTACAGGGGCCTAAGTAACACTGAAGCTTTCTTT. The encoded protein is CASSPYRGLSNTEAFF.

The gene calls are TRBV3-1 (or the pseudogene TRBV3-2) and TRBJ1-5; D may be TRBD1 (6 bases). In germline, CDR1 is LGHDT, CDR2 YNNKEL (reference sequence). This CDR3 has 14 residues. Between the trimmed V and J ends, which lost 1 base and 6 bases, there was a span of 10 bases. CDR3 protein: CASSQGLGAQPQHF. In DNA form, the CDR3 reads TGTGCCAGCAGCCAAGGATTGGGGGCTCAGCCCCAGCATTTT.

This chain's CDR3 is CASSGWTGGLVTQYF. Written as DNA, the CDR3 is TGTGCCAGCAGCGGCTGGACGGGAGGCCTCGTGACCCAGTACTTC. This chain links TRBV9 with TRBJ2-5, with 7 bases fitting TRBD2. With V trimmed by 3 bases and J by 7 bases, 12 bases remained unmatched. The CDR3 has 15 amino acids. Per the germline V gene, CDR1 is SGDLS and CDR2 is YYNGEE.

CDR3 residues: CASSVVTSGYNEQFF. The CDR3 DNA reads TGTGCCAGCAGCGTTGTGACTAGCGGATACAATGAGCAGTTCTTC. The rearrangement uses TRBV9 and TRBJ2-1; 9 bases fit TRBD2. CDR1 SGDLS and CDR2 YYNGEE come from the germline V gene. The CDR3 spans 15 residues. V was pared by 2 bases and J by 4 bases, with 4 bases of the junction left unmatched.

V usage is TRBV27 and J usage is TRBJ1-5, with 9 bases lining up with TRBD1. The trim removed 0 bases at V and 4 bases at J, leaving 1 base unmatched. Germline CDR1 MNHEY, CDR2 SMNVEV (reference sequence). The CDR3 covers 15 residues. Written as DNA, the CDR3 is TGTGCCAGCAGTTTATCCGACAGGGGGAATCAGCCCCAGCATTTT. This encodes CASSLSDRGNQPQHF.

The V and J genes are TRBV29-1 and TRBJ2-2; 7 nucleotides match TRBD2. CDR3 length: 16 residues. V lost 1 base and J lost 4; bases outside the gene matches: 9. From germline, CDR1 is SQVTM and CDR2 ANQGSEA. CDR3 residues: CSVEVAGGVSTGELFF. The CDR3 coding sequence is TGCAGCGTTGAAGTGGCTGGGGGGGTGAGCACCGGGGAGCTGTTTTTT.

This sequence joins TRBV28 and TRBJ2-5, with TRBD2 matching over 11 bases. Per germline, CDR1 MDHEN and CDR2 SYDVKM. V dropped 5 bases and J dropped 2; count of bases not matched to a gene: 4. CDR3 size: 15 residues. The CDR3 region has the DNA TGTGCCAGCAGTACCGGGACTAGCGGACAAGAGACCCAGTACTTC. It translates to CASSTGTSGQETQYF.

The V and J genes are TRBV9 and TRBJ1-3; a weak D match, TRBD1 (5 bases). This CDR3 is built from 15 residues. The germline CDR1 and CDR2 sequences are SGDLS and YYNGEE. Trimming took 3 bases from V and 2 from J, leaving 12 bases between them. The CDR3 DNA reads TGTGCCAGCAGCGCGAGGGGAGGGGCTGGAAACACCATATATTTT. Encoded protein: CASSARGGAGNTIYF. Full variable domain (rest looked up from reference TRBV9 and TRBJ1-3): DSGVTQTPKHLITATGQRVTLRCSPRSGDLSVYWYQQSLDQGLQFLIQYYNGEERAKGNILERFSAQQFPDLHSELNLSSLELGDSALYFCASSARGGAGNTIYFGEGSWLTVV.

Regarding this clone: The junction differs from germline at one of its ends, possibly a read error. The V call is TRBV7-7, the J call TRBJ2-2; 12 bases align to TRBD2. Germline V gives CDR1 SSHAT, CDR2 FNYEAQ (reference sequence). The CDR3 is 18 amino acids. The CDR3 bases are TGTGCTAGCAGCGCACAACTAGCGGGAGGCTCGAACACCGGGGAGCTGTTTTTT. Translating gives CASSAQLAGGSNTGELFF.

The gene calls are TRBV19 and TRBJ2-1; TRBD2 matches 8 bases. Germline V gene sequence: CDR1 LNHDA, CDR2 SQIVND (reference sequence). This CDR3 is built from 14 residues. Unmatched junction bases numbered 4, after V lost 3 bases and J lost 6 bases. The CDR3 sequence: CASSIAGTSNEQFF. The CDR3 DNA reads TGTGCCAGTAGTATCGCCGGGACTAGCAATGAGCAGTTCTTC. Together with reference TRBV19 and TRBJ2-1, the CDR3 gives the full variable domain: DGGITQSPKYLFRKEGQNVTLSCEQNLNHDAMYWYRQDPGQGLRLIYYSQIVNDFQKGDIAEGYSVSREKKESFPLTVTSAQKNPTAFYLCASSIAGTSNEQFFGPGTRLTVL.

The chain employs TRBV19 and TRBJ2-5; 8 positions match TRBD1. CDR3 length equals 16 residues. The V gene's germline CDR1 is LNHDA and CDR2 SQIVND (reference sequence). J gave up 5 bases and V 0 bases, and 8 bases lay outside the gene matches. The CDR3 here is CASSIDQAGGPETQYF. The CDR3, as DNA: TGTGCCAGTAGTATAGATCAGGCAGGGGGCCCGGAGACCCAGTACTTC.

Comment on this clone: At one boundary the junction diverges from the germline segment, which might be a read error. This rearrangement joins TRBV6-5 to TRBJ1-2; no definite D call. Germline assignment: CDR1 MNHEY and CDR2 SVGAGI. This CDR3 region has 12 residues. Here the CDR3 reads CASSYEHYGYTF. The CDR3 coding sequence is TGTGCCAGCAGTTATGAACACTACGGCTACACCTTC.

This clone was seen just once. The rearrangement uses TRBV7-9 and TRBJ2-2; no clear D. The CDR3 length is 16 residues. Germline assignment: CDR1 SEHNR and CDR2 FQNEAQ (reference sequence). V was trimmed by 5 bases and J by 7 bases, leaving 20 bases between them. The CDR3 loop reads CASSPPRAPFVGELFF. The DNA for the CDR3 is TGTGCCAGCAGCCCCCCCCGCGCCCCTTTTGTCGGGGAGCTGTTTTTT. Full variable domain (missing parts from reference TRBV7-9 and TRBJ2-2): DTGVSQNPRHKITKRGQNVTFRCDPISEHNRLYWYRQTLGQGPEFLTYFQNEAQLEKSRLLSDRFSAERPKGSFSTLEIQRTEQGDSAMYLCASSPPRAPFVGELFFGEGSRLTVL.

This clone is a singleton in its sample. The genes are TRBV27 and TRBJ1-6, with D maybe TRBD1 (5 bases). The CDR3 has 14 residues. The V end lost 8 bases, the J end lost 7 bases, and 15 bases lay between the germline ends. From germline, CDR1 is MNHEY and CDR2 SMNVEV (reference sequence). The CDR3 reads CASGLGEGNSPLHF. In DNA, the CDR3 is TGTGCCAGCGGGTTAGGGGAAGGGAATTCACCCCTCCACTTT.